This T cell receptor beta chain was captured in a study of post-analysis software for immune sequencing data. Regarding the study as a whole: Four to six TRBV segments were significantly more frequent in patients than in controls. TRBV5-6, TRBV5-1 and TRBV20-1 were among these segments. Compared against controls, patients with multiple sclerosis displayed significantly lower normalized Chao1 diversity.

CDR1 ENHRY and CDR2 SYGVKD come from the germline V gene. The V gene end was trimmed by 8 bases and the J gene end by 2 bases; junction bases not matched to a gene: 5. CDR3 length equals 13 residues. This clonotype was seen a few times. Its target is unknown. Incorporated into the TCR beta cDNA libraries were unique molecular identifiers, which served to reduce PCR and sequencing biases. TCRdb reprocessed the PCR reads with MiXCR, giving one entry per CDR3 protein. The sample holds fewer than 700,000 distinct CDR3 sequences, 44% seen once. The rearrangement joins TRBV10-3 to TRBJ2-7; TRBD1 matches 8 bases. The origin of this receptor is a girl aged 10 to 17 with multiple sclerosis. The material sequenced was blood. The DNA for the CDR3 is TGTGCCATCGAGAAACAGGGGGCCTACGAGCAGTACTTC. Its translation is CAIEKQGAYEQYF.